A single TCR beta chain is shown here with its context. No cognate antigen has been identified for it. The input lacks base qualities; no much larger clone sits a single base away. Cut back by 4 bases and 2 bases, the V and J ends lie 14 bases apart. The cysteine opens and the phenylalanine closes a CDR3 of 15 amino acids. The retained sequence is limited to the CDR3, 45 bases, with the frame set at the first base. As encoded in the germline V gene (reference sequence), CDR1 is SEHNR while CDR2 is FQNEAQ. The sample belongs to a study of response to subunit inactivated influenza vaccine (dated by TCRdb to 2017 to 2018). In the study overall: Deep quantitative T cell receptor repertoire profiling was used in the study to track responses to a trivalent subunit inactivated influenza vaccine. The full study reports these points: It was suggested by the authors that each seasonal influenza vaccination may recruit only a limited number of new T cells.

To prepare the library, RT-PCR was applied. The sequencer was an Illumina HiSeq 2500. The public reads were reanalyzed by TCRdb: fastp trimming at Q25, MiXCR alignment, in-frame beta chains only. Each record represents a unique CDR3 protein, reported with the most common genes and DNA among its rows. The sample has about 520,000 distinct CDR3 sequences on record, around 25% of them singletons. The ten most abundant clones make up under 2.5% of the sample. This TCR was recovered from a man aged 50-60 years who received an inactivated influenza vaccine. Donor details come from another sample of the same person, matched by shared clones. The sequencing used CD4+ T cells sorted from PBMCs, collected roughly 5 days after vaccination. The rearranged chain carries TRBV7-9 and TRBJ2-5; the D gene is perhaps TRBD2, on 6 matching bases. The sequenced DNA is TGTGCCAGCAGCTCCCGACTAGAATCGCAAGAGACCCAGTACTTC. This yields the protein CASSSRLESQETQYF.